This T cell receptor beta chain appears in the sequencing data of a study of CD8 T cells in Susac syndrome. Blood CD8+ and CD4+ T cells underwent high-throughput TCR beta sequencing. In the multiple sclerosis control group, patients were treatment-naive and had stable or active relapsing-remitting disease. CDR3 length: 16 residues. The germline gives CDR1 SEHNR, CDR2 FQNEAQ (reference sequence). The trim removed 2 bases at V and 3 bases at J, leaving 7 bases unmatched. A quantity of about 0.5 to 1 ug RNA underwent reverse transcription using random hexamers. Amplification of TCR beta CDR3 spanned 54 Vbeta and 13 Jbeta via immunoSEQ multiplex PCR. MiXCR, run by TCRdb on the immunoSEQ multiplex PCR reads, gives a single entry per CDR3 protein. The table has around 130,000 distinct CDR3 sequences, 65% to 90% seen once; the top ten hold around 0.51%.

The source material was CD8+ T cells from PBMCs. The TCR originated in a human donor with multiple sclerosis. The rearrangement links TRBV7-9 to TRBJ2-1; 7 bases match TRBD1. DNA of the CDR3: TGTGCCAGCAGCTTACGGGACAGCCCTTACTACAATGAGCAGTTCTTC. Residues: CASSLRDSPYYNEQFF.